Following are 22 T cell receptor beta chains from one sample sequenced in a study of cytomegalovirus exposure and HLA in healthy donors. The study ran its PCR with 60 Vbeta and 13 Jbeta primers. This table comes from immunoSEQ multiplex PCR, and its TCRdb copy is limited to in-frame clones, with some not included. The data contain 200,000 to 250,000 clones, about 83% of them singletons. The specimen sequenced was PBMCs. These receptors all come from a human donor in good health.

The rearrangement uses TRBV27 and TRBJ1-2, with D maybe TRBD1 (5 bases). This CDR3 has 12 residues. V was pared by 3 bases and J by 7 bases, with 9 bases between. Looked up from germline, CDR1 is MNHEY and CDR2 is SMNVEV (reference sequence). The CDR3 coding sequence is TGTGCCAGCAGTTTCACAGGCTCTGGCTACACCTTC. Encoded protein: CASSFTGSGYTF.

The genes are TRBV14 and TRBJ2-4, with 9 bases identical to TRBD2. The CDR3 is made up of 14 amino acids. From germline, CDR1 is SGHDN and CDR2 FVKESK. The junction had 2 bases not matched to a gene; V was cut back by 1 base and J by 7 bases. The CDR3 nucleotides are TGTGCCAGCAGCCAAGGTAGCGGGAGTAACATTCAGTACTTC. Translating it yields CASSQGSGSNIQYF.

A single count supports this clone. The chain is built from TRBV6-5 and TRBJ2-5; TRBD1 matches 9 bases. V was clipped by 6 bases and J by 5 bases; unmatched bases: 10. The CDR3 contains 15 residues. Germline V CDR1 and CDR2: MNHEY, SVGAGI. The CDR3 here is CASSPQGATGETQYF. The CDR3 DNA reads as TGTGCCAGCAGCCCACAGGGGGCAACCGGCGAGACCCAGTACTTC.

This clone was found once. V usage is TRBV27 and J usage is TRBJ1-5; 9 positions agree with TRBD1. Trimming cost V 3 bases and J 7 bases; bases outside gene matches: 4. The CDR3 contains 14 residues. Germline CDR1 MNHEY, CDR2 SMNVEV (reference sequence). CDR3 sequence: CASSFDRGGQPQHF. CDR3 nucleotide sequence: TGTGCCAGCAGTTTTGACAGGGGGGGCCAGCCCCAGCATTTT.

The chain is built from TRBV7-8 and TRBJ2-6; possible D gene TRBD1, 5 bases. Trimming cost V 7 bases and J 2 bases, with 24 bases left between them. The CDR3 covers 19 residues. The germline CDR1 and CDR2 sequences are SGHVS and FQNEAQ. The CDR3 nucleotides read TGTGCCAGCAAATCAGATCCAGGGTTCGGGTTTGCTGGGGCCAACGTCCTGACTTTC. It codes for CASKSDPGFGFAGANVLTF.

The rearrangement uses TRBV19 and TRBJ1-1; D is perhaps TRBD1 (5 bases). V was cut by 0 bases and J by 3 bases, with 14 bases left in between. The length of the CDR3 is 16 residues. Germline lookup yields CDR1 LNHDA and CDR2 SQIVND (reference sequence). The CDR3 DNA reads TGTGCCAGTAGTATAGATTGGAGAAGGGGCTACACTGAAGCTTTCTTT. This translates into CASSIDWRRGYTEAFF.

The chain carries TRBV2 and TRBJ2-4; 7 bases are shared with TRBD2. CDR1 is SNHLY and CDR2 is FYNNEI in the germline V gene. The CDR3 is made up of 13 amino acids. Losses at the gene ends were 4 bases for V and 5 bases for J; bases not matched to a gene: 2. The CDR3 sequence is CASSASGENIQYF. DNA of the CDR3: TGTGCCAGCAGTGCTAGCGGAGAAAACATTCAGTACTTC.

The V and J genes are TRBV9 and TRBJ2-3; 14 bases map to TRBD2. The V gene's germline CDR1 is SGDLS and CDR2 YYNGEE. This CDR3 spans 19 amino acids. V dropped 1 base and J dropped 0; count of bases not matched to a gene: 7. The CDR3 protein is CASSVTSGLAGGSTDTQYF. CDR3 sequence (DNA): TGTGCCAGCAGCGTAACCTCAGGACTAGCGGGGGGAAGCACAGATACGCAGTATTTT.

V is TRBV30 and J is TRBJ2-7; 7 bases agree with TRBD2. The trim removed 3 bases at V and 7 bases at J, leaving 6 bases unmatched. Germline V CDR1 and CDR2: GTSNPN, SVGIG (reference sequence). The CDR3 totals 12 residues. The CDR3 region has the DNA TGTGCCTGGAGACCAGCGGGGATTGAGCAGTACTTC. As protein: CAWRPAGIEQYF.

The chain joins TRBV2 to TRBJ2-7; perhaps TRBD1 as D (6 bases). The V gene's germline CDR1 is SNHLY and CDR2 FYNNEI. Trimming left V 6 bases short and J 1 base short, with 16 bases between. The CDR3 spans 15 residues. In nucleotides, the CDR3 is TGTGCCAGCAGGGAACAGGGAAGTGATTCCTACGAGCAGTACTTC. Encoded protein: CASREQGSDSYEQYF.

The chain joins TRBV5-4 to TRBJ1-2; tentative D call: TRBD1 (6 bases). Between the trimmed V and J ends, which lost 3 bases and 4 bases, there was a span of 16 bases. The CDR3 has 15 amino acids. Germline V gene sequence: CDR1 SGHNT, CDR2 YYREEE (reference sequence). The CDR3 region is CASSYDRGYPYGYTF. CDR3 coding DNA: TGTGCCAGCAGCTATGATAGGGGGTACCCCTATGGCTACACCTTC. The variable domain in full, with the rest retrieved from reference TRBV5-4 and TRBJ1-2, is ETGVTQSPTHLIKTRGQQVTLRCSSQSGHNTVSWYQQALGQGPQFIFQYYREEENGRGNFPPRFSGLQFPNYSSELNVNALELDDSALYLCASSYDRGYPYGYTFGSGTRLTVV.

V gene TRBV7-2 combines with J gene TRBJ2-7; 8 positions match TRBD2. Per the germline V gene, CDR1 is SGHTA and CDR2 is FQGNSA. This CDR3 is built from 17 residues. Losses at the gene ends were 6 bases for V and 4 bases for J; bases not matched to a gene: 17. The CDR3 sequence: CASSFTPGGTRSYEQYF. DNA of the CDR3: TGTGCCAGCAGTTTTACTCCGGGAGGGACTAGGTCTTACGAGCAGTACTTC.

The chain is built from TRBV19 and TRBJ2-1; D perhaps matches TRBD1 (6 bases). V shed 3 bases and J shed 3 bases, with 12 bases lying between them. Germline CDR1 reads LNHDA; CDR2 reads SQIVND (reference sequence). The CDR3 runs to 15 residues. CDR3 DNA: TGTGCCAGTAGTATCACCCCGACAGGCTACAATGAGCAGTTCTTC. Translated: CASSITPTGYNEQFF.

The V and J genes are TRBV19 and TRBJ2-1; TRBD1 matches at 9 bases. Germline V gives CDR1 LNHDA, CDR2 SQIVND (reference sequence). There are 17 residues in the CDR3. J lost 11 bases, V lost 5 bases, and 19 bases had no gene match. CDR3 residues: CASSGANYGDRVHKQFF. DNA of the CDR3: TGTGCCAGTAGTGGGGCAAATTATGGGGACAGGGTACACAAGCAGTTCTTC.

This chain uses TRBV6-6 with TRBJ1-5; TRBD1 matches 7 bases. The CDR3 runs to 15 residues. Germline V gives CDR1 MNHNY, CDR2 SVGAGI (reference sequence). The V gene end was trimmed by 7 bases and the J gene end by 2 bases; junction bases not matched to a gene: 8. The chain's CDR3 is CASNTDRVGNQPQHF. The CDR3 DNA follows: TGTGCCAGCAACACCGACAGGGTTGGCAATCAGCCCCAGCATTTT.

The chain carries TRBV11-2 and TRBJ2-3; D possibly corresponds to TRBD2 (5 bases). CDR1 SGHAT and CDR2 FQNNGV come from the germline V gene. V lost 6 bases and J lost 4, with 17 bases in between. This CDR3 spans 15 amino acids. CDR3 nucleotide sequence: TGTGCCAGCAGGCCTATCGGGCGGGCCTCAGATACGCAGTATTTT. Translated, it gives CASRPIGRASDTQYF.

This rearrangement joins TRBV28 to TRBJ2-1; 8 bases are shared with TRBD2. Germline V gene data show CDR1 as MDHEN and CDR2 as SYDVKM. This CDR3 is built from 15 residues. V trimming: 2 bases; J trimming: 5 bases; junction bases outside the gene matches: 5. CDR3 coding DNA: TGTGCCAGCAGTTTAGGCGGGGGGCGGCACAATGAGCAGTTCTTC. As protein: CASSLGGGRHNEQFF.

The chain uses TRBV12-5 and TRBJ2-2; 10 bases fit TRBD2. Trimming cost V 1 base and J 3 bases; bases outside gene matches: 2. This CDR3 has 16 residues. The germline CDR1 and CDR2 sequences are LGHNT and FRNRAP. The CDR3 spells CASGLALAGDTGELFF. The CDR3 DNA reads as TGTGCTAGTGGTTTGGCTCTAGCGGGGGACACCGGGGAGCTGTTTTTT.

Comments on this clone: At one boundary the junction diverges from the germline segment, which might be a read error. The CDR3 bases are TGTGCTAGCAGCTTAGATTCGGGCTACGAGCAGTACTTC. Translating gives CASSLDSGYEQYF. This sequence joins TRBV7-7 and TRBJ2-7; D remains ambiguous. The CDR3 consists of 13 residues. The germline gives CDR1 SSHAT, CDR2 FNYEAQ (reference sequence).

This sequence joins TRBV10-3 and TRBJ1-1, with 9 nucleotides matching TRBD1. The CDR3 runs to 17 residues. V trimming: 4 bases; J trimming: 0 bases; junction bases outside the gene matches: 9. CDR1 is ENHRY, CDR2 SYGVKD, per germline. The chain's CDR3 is CAISGDRVLAMNTEAFF. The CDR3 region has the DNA TGTGCCATCAGTGGGGACAGGGTCTTAGCAATGAACACTGAAGCTTTCTTT.

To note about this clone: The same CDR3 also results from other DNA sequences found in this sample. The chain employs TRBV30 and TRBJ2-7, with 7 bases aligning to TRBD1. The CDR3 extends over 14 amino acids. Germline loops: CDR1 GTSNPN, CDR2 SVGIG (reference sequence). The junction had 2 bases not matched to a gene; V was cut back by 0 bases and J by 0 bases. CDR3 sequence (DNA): TGTGCCTGGAGTGTACAGGGGAGCTCCTACGAGCAGTACTTC. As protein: CAWSVQGSSYEQYF.

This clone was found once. CDR3 residues: CASIGLAPQSYNEQFF. The CDR3 nucleotides read TGTGCCAGCATCGGTCTAGCTCCCCAATCCTACAATGAGCAGTTCTTC. The chain employs TRBV6-6 and TRBJ2-1; D possibly corresponds to TRBD2 (5 bases). Trimming cost V 7 bases and J 1 base, with 17 bases left between them. CDR1 MNHNY and CDR2 SVGAGI come from the germline V gene (reference sequence). The CDR3 is 16 amino acids.